This T cell receptor beta chain was captured by sequencing in a study of radiotherapy plus CTLA-4 blockade in lung cancer. Notes on the study in general: Alongside interferon-beta, early blood T cell clone dynamics were reportedly the best predictor of response.

Comments on this clone: Its antigen is not known.

The CDR3 loop spans 15 amino acids. Germline CDR1 LNHDA, CDR2 SQIVND (reference sequence). Trimming took off 3 bases at V and 0 bases at J, with 9 bases between the two ends. Measured with immunoSEQ multiplex PCR; TCRdb has only the in-frame clones, and not every one. This sample yields about 25,000 clones, of which less than 80% are seen a single time; 3% to 3.5% belongs to the top ten. Specimen: peripheral blood, collected from a patient treated with radiotherapy plus ipilimumab. V and J are TRBV19 and TRBJ1-3; D not resolved. The receptor's source is a human donor with non-small cell lung cancer whose response to radiotherapy plus ipilimumab could not be evaluated. CDR3 sequence reads: CASSIGGYSGNTIYF. In DNA, the CDR3 is TGTGCCAGTAGTATTGGCGGCTACTCTGGAAACACCATATATTTT.